These 18 T cell receptor beta chains were all obtained from the same sample, sequenced in a study of blood T cells in healthy people across ages. A sample-barcoded 5' primer and a J-beta primer mix were used in a second PCR of roughly 7 to 12 cycles. TCRdb used MiXCR to reprocess the 5' RACE reads, holding one entry per CDR3 protein. The sample records 650,000 to 900,000 distinct CDR3 sequences, approximately 65% being singletons. Input material: blood. The source is a man aged 25-45 years in good health.

This clonotype was seen at least ten times. DNA for the CDR3: TGTGCCAGCAGCAAGAGGGAGTCGGGAGGGGTAGGAACAGATACGCAGTATTTT. This translates into CASSKRESGGVGTDTQYF. The rearrangement uses TRBV21-1 and TRBJ2-3; the table gives TRBD2 as D, unverified against the DNA. TRBV21-1 is a recognized pseudogene. The CDR3 extends over 18 amino acids.

V is TRBV25-1 and J is TRBJ2-5; D may match TRBD1 or TRBD2 (5 bases each). The CDR3 covers 13 residues. V shed 1 base and J shed 11 bases, with 14 bases lying between them. The germline gives CDR1 MGHDK, CDR2 SYGVNS. CDR3 DNA sequence: TGTGCCAGCAGTGAATGGAGGACAAATGAGCAGTACTTC. Translation gives CASSEWRTNEQYF.

This clonotype was seen repeatedly, ten times or more. The J gene is TRBJ1-1, the V gene TRBV18; D not resolved. CDR3 length: 14 residues. The V end lost 6 bases, the J end lost 0 bases, and 11 bases lay between the germline ends. Germline V gene lookup returns CDR1 KGHSH and CDR2 LQKENI. This CDR3 reads CASSREQLNTEAFF. CDR3 bases: TGTGCCAGCTCTCGGGAACAGTTGAACACTGAAGCTTTCTTT.

The chain combines TRBV5-1 with TRBJ2-1; TRBD2 matches 8 bases. This CDR3 has 16 residues. CDR1 SGHRS and CDR2 YFSETQ come from the germline V gene. Trimming removed 2 bases from V and 8 bases from J; junction bases left unmatched: 12. This CDR3 is CASSFTPGGPFDEQFF. CDR3 in DNA: TGCGCCAGCAGCTTTACTCCGGGGGGGCCCTTTGATGAGCAGTTCTTC.

This chain connects TRBV24-1 to TRBJ2-2; 8 bases line up with TRBD2. This CDR3 region has 19 residues. From germline, CDR1 is KGHDR and CDR2 SFDVKD. J lost 3 bases, V lost 0 bases, and 11 bases had no gene match. The CDR3 DNA sequence: TGTGCCACCAGTGATTTGTACCCCGAGAGCGGGGGATACACCGGGGAGCTGTTTTTT. Its translation: CATSDLYPESGGYTGELFF.

This chain uses TRBV20-1 with TRBJ2-7; D ambiguous. The V end was cut by 4 bases, the J end by 3 bases, with 4 bases between. This CDR3 region has 10 residues. The V gene's germline CDR1 is DFQATT and CDR2 SNEGSKA (reference sequence). As DNA, the CDR3 is TGCAGTGCTACAGACTACGAGCAGTACTTC. Residues: CSATDYEQYF.

This clonotype was picked up a small number of times. Mismatch with germline at one junction end may stem from a read error. The rearrangement uses TRBV6-2 or TRBV6-3 and TRBJ1-2; D is unresolved. CDR1 MNHEY and CDR2 SVGEGT come from the germline V gene. There are 12 residues in the CDR3. CDR3 in amino acids: CASSLLGRGYTF. The CDR3 nucleotides are TGTGCTAGCAGTTTGTTGGGGAGAGGCTACACCTTC.

The chain links TRBV4-2 to TRBJ2-5; D could derive from TRBD1 or TRBD2 (6 bases each). Germline CDR1 and CDR2: LGHNA and YNFKEQ. V was pared by 1 base and J by 11 bases, with 20 bases between. The CDR3 is 15 residues long. The CDR3 loop is CASSQAPGGGLKQYF. The CDR3 DNA sequence: TGTGCCAGCAGCCAAGCCCCAGGTGGGGGGCTTAAGCAGTACTTC.

The chain employs TRBV4-3 and TRBJ2-5; D gene ambiguous. The end of the DNA is better explained by TRBJ2-1, so the J call may be wrong. The CDR3 runs to 14 residues. Germline CDR1 LGHNA, CDR2 YSLEER. The CDR3: CASSQDQGVETQFF. CDR3 DNA sequence: TGCGCCAGCAGCCAAGATCAAGGTGTCGAGACCCAGTTCTTC.

This clonotype came up many times. The chain combines TRBV5-1 with TRBJ2-3; maybe TRBD2 (5 bases). The germline gives CDR1 SGHRS, CDR2 YFSETQ. V lost 0 bases to trimming and J lost 6 bases, with 11 bases between them. The CDR3 runs to 14 residues. DNA of the CDR3: TGCGCCAGCAGCTTGGAGGCGGGCTCCGATACGCAGTATTTT. Residues: CASSLEAGSDTQYF.

The chain is built from TRBV4-3 and TRBJ2-1; D perhaps matches TRBD2 (6 bases). This CDR3 is 11 amino acids long. V gave up 9 bases and J gave up 7 bases, with 10 bases separating them. CDR1 LGHNA and CDR2 YSLEER come from the germline V gene. CDR3 sequence (DNA): TGCGCCAGTGCGGGGAGGAATGAGCAGTTCTTC. Residues: CASAGRNEQFF.

This clonotype was recorded a few times. V gene TRBV14 combines with J gene TRBJ2-3; a possible D gene is TRBD2 (6 bases). Germline V gene sequence: CDR1 SGHDN, CDR2 FVKESK. The CDR3 extends over 16 amino acids. The germline V and J ends were trimmed by 1 base and 2 bases, with 13 bases remaining between them. The CDR3 DNA reads TGTGCCAGCAGCCAAGTTTATTCTAGCGACACAGATACGCAGTATTTT. Its translation is CASSQVYSSDTDTQYF. Drawing the rest from reference TRBV14 and TRBJ2-3, the complete variable domain is EAGVTQFPSHSVIEKGQTVTLRCDPISGHDNLYWYRRVMGKEIKFLLHFVKESKQDESGMPNNRFLAERTGGTYSTLKVQPAELEDSGVYFCASSQVYSSDTDTQYFGPGTRLTVL.

This clonotype was detected a few times. The rearrangement joins TRBV4-3 to TRBJ2-1, with unresolved D. Germline V CDR1 and CDR2: LGHNA, YSLEER. The ends were cut back, 0 bases at V and 4 bases at J, with 10 bases in the middle. CDR3 length equals 15 residues. The CDR3 nucleotides read TGCGCCAGCAGCCAAGATACCCGGGCTTACAATGAGCAGTTCTTC. Its protein is CASSQDTRAYNEQFF.

The chain has TRBV30 and TRBJ2-3, with D possibly matching TRBD1 (6 bases). The germline V and J ends were trimmed by 5 bases and 0 bases, with 9 bases remaining between them. The CDR3 extends over 13 amino acids. Germline CDR1 is GTSNPN and CDR2 is SVGIG (reference sequence). The CDR3 loop reads CAWGTKSTDTQYF. CDR3 DNA: TGTGCCTGGGGGACAAAGAGCACAGATACGCAGTATTTT.

This chain links TRBV11-2 with TRBJ2-7; TRBD1 aligns across 8 bases. The CDR3 extends over 14 amino acids. Germline CDR1 SGHAT, CDR2 FQNNGV. Trimming at V came to 1 base and at J to 5 bases, leaving 4 bases not matched to a gene. Here the CDR3 DNA reads TGTGCCAGCAGCTTAGGGACAGGGTATGACGAGCAGTACTTC. Translated, it gives CASSLGTGYDEQYF.

In regard to this clonotype: The junction departs from germline at one end; a sequencing error may be responsible. J is TRBJ2-7 and V is TRBV15; D perhaps matches TRBD2 (7 bases). The J call could be wrong; TRBJ2-5 is a better fit for the DNA end. Germline CDR1 reads LNHNV; CDR2 reads YYDKDF (reference sequence). The CDR3 contains 14 residues. The CDR3 region has the DNA TGTGCCTCCAGCAGAGGCGAGGGGGGGGAGACCCAGTACTTC. Translated, it gives CASSRGEGGETQYF.

The chain recombines TRBV6-6 with TRBJ1-1; TRBD1 aligns across 9 bases. The CDR3 extends over 14 amino acids. In germline, CDR1 is MNHNY, CDR2 SVGAGI (reference sequence). The trim removed 7 bases at V and 7 bases at J, leaving 10 bases unmatched. The CDR3 bases are TGTGCCAGCATTCAACAGGGGGCAAGGAGTGAAGCTTTCTTT. Encoded protein: CASIQQGARSEAFF.

V usage is TRBV5-1 and J usage is TRBJ2-7; 11 bases match TRBD1. Germline V lookup: CDR1 SGHRS, CDR2 YFSETQ. This CDR3 has 14 residues. V shed 6 bases, J shed 3 bases, and the junction held 5 bases outside the gene matches. Here the CDR3 DNA reads TGCGCCAGCACTATCGGGACAGGGGGCTACGAGCAGTACTTC. It yields the protein CASTIGTGGYEQYF.